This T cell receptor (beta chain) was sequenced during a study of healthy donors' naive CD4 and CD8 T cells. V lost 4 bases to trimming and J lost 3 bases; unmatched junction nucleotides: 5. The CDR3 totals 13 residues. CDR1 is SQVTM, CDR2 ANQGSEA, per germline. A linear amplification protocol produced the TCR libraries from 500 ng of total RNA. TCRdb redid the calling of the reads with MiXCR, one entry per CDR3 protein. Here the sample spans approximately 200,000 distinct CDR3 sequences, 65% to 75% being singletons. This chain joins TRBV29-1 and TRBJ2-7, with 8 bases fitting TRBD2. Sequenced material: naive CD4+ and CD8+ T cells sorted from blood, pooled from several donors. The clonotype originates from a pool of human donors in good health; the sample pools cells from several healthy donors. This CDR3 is CSVGAAGGYEQYF. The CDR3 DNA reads TGCAGCGTTGGTGCCGCGGGAGGCTACGAGCAGTACTTC.